This TCR beta chain comes out of a study of cytomegalovirus exposure and HLA in healthy donors. Study-level findings and limits: Presence/absence results assume similar sequencing depth per donor, which may not hold.

As to this clone: What it binds is unknown.

Nominally healthy donors provided the samples, though records likely missed some immune exposures. The PCR had 60 Vbeta and 13 Jbeta primers. Sequenced by immunoSEQ multiplex PCR; TCRdb stores in-frame clones only, minus some. The sample includes fewer than 200,000 clones, roughly 67% of them seen just once. Germline CDR1 MDHEN, CDR2 SYDVKM. The CDR3 is made up of 12 amino acids. J is TRBJ2-5 and V is TRBV28; D not certain. The assigned J gene may be wrong: the sequence end matches TRBJ2-7 better. The source is a woman aged 18-30 years in good health and CMV-seropositive. Specimen: PBMCs. CDR3 loop: CASSSTDYEQYF. CDR3 nucleotides: TGTGCCAGCAGCTCTACAGACTACGAGCAGTACTTC.